This entry concerns a single T cell receptor (beta chain). Its antigen is not yet known. Base-call qualities are not available, and no considerably larger clone is one nucleotide away. Enrolling through a virtual design, the prospective study's participants ranged in age from roughly 18 to 100 years and lived across 20 to 25 United States geographic areas. In the prospective study, participants were assigned to cohorts based on the clinical history participants reported in a screening survey and a study questionnaire. For ImmuneRACE Cohort 3, a participant was defined as recovered based on two consecutive negative NP/OP PCR tests, clearance by a healthcare professional, or resolution of symptoms. Each participant in the prospective study had whole blood, serum and a nasopharyngeal or oropharyngeal swab collected by mobile phlebotomists. Participants in the prospective study had the option to provide additional blood draws and questionnaires over a 2-month period. Before DNA extraction, prospective study blood samples were shipped either frozen or at room temperature.

This entry comes from a study of blood T cell repertoires in COVID-19 (dated by TCRdb to 2020 to 2021). In the study overall: The collaborator samples originated in the United States, Italy and Spain and spanned the acute and convalescent phases of COVID-19. The sample metadata nearly always contained a de-identified subject ID, COVID-19 status, age in years and sex. Subjects who had been exposed to COVID-19, were actively infected with it, or had recovered from it provided the deeply sampled blood TCRbeta repertoires that made up the dataset. A freely available public database, intended as a resource for researchers studying the immune response to SARS-CoV-2, is where the repertoires were released. The samples were drawn from the first 160 participants of the ongoing ImmuneRACE study and from over a thousand subjects provided by 6 global collaborators. Where HLA class I and class II types were available, the types were taken from metadata supplied by the sample provider, not from assay-based typing. The material from the prospective study consisted of cDNA or gDNA derived from T cells, B-cell-depleted T cells, or PBMCs. What the authors observed across the whole study: Clinical and demographic metadata were provided uncurated, with the amount varying by source and participant.

TCRbeta CDR3 regions were amplified from genomic DNA using the immunoSEQ Assay, a bias-controlled multiplex PCR. In the paper's pipeline: The number of nucleated cells in each sample was estimated by amplification of reference gene primers within the assay. Sequence reads were collapsed and filtered to measure the absolute abundance of every unique TCRbeta CDR3 rearrangement. For each sample, productive Simpson clonality was calculated by taking the square root of Simpson's diversity index across productive rearrangements. TCRdb took this table from immuneACCESS and kept in-frame rearrangements with V and J called. Such tables lack part of the clones; where checked against another copy, unresolved V genes explain under half of the gap, and the rest is unexplained. V, J and clone size are taken as reported in that table, and D and trimming were inferred from the DNA itself. The sample data list fewer than 300,000 clones, and around nine tenths of these were observed just once. The ten largest clones represent more than 0.95% of the sample.

CDR1 and CDR2 are read off the germline V gene as LGHNA and YNFKEQ. At the junction V is shortened by 0 bases and J by 5 bases; bases outside the gene matches: 7. The CDR3 runs 16 residues from the cysteine to the phenylalanine. Just CDR3 DNA is preserved here, 48 bases in frame from base 1. The chain is assembled from TRBV4-2 and TRBJ2-1; 7 bases in between match TRBD2. What was sequenced was PBMCs or T cells enriched from blood (not recorded which). The receptor was derived from a woman in her thirties who had recovered from COVID-19. CDR3 protein: CASSQEAGVPHNEQFF. The nucleotides read TGTGCCAGCAGCCAAGAGGCGGGAGTCCCACACAATGAGCAGTTCTTC.